This section outlines one TCR beta chain sequence together with its context. This entry belongs to a study of T cell changes during pregnancy in multiple sclerosis. Profiling relied on immunoSEQ multiplex PCR, and the TCRdb table lists in-frame clones only, not all of them. Of approximately 65,000 clones listed, roughly nine tenths are singletons. Germline assignment: CDR1 SNHLY and CDR2 FYNNEI. The V end lost 3 bases, the J end lost 3 bases, and 9 bases lay between the germline ends. The CDR3 runs to 13 residues. Sequenced here: CD4+ T cells from peripheral blood mononuclear cells, sampled in the first trimester of pregnancy. This receptor was identified in a female donor with multiple sclerosis, enrolled in a pregnancy study. The chain is built from TRBV2 and TRBJ2-7; the D is unclear. Here the CDR3 DNA reads TGTGCCAGCAGTGAGGTGGGCAGCTACGAGCAGTACTTC. This encodes CASSEVGSYEQYF.